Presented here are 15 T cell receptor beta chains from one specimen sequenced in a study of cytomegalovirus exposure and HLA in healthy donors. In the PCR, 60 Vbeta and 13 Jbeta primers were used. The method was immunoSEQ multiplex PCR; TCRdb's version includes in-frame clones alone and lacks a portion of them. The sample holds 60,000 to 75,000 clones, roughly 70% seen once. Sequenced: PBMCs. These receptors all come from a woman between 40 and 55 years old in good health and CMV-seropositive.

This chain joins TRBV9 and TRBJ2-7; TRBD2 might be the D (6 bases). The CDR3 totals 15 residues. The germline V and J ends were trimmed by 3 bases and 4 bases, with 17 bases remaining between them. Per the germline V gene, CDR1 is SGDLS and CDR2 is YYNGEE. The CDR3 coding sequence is TGTGCCAGCAGCGGACGAACGGGGGAGTCTTACGAGCAGTACTTC. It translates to CASSGRTGESYEQYF.

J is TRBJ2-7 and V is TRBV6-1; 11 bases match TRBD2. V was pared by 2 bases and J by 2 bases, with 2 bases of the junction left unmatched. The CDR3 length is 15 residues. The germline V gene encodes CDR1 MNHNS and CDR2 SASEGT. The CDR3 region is CASSENSGGAYEQYF. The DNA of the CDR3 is TGTGCCAGCAGTGAAAATAGCGGGGGGGCCTACGAGCAGTACTTC.

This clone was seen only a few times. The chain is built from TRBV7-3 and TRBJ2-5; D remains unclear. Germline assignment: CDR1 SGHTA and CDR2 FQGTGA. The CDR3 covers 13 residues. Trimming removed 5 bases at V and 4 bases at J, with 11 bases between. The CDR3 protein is CASSGIRGETQYF. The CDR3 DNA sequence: TGTGCCAGCAGCGGCATTAGAGGAGAGACCCAGTACTTC.

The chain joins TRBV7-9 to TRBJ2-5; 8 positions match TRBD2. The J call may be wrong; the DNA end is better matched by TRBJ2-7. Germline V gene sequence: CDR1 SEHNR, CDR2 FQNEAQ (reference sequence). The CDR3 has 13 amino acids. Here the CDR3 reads CASSPSGGYEQYF. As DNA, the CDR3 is TGTGCCAGCAGCCCGAGCGGGGGTTACGAGCAGTACTTC.

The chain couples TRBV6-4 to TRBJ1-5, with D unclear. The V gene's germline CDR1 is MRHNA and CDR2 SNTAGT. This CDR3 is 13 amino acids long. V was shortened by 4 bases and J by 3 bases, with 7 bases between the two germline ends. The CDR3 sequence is CASSVSSNQPQHF. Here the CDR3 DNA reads TGTGCCAGCAGTGTGTCTTCCAATCAGCCCCAGCATTTT.

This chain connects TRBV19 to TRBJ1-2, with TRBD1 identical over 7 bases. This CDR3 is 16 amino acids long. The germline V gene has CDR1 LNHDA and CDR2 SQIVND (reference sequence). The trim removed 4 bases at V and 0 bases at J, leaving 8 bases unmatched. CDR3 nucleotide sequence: TGTGCCAGTAGTACCTCGGGACAGTCGACTAACTATGGCTACACCTTC. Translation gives CASSTSGQSTNYGYTF.

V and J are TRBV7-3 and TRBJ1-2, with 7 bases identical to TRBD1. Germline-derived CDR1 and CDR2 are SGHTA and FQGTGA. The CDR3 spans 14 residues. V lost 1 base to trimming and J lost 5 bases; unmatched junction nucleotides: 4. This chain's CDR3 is CASSLRKGAYGYTF. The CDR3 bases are TGTGCCAGCAGCTTAAGGAAGGGGGCTTATGGCTACACCTTC.

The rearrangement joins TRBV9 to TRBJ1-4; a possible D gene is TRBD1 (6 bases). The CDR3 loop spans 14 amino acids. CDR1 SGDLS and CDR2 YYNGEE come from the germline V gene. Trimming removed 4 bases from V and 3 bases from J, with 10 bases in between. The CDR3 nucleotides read TGTGCCAGCAGCACAACAGGGCCTAATGAAAAACTGTTTTTT. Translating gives CASSTTGPNEKLFF. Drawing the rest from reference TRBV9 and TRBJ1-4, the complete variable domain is DSGVTQTPKHLITATGQRVTLRCSPRSGDLSVYWYQQSLDQGLQFLIQYYNGEERAKGNILERFSAQQFPDLHSELNLSSLELGDSALYFCASSTTGPNEKLFFGSGTQLSVL.

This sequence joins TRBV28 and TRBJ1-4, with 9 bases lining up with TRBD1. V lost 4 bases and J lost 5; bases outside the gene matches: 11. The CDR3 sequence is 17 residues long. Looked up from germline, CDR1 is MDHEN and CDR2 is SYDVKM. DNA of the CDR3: TGTGCCAGCAGTTCCTCCGACAGGGGGTTTAGAAATGAAAAACTGTTTTTT. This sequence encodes CASSSSDRGFRNEKLFF.

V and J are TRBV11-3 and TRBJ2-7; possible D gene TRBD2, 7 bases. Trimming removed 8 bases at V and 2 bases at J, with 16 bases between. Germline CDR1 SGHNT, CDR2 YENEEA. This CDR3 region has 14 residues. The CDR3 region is CASLPGRGPYEQYF. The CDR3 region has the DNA TGTGCCAGCCTCCCGGGGCGGGGGCCCTACGAGCAGTACTTC.

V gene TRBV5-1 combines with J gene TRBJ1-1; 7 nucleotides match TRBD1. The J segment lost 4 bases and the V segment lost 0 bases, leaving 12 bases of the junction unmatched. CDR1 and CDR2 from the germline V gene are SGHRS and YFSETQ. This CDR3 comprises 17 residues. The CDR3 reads CASSLEMTRGFSTEAFF. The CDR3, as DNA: TGCGCCAGCAGCTTGGAAATGACCAGGGGGTTTAGCACTGAAGCTTTCTTT. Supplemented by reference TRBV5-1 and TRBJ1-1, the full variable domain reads KAGVTQTPRYLIKTRGQQVTLSCSPISGHRSVSWYQQTPGQGLQFLFEYFSETQRNKGNFPGRFSGRQFSNSRSEMNVSTLELGDSALYLCASSLEMTRGFSTEAFFGQGTRLTVV.

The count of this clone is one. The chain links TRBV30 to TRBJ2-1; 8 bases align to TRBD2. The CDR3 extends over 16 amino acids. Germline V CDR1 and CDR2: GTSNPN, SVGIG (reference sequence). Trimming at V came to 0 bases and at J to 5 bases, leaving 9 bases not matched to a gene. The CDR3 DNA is TGTGCCTGGAGTGTAGTAGGCGGGGGGACCCACAATGAGCAGTTCTTC. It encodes CAWSVVGGGTHNEQFF.

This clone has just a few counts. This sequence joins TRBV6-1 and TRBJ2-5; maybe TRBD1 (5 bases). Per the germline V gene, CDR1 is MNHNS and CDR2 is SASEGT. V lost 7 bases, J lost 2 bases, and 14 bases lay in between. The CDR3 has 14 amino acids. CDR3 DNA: TGTGCCAGCAAAAATGCCTGGACACAAGAGACCCAGTACTTC. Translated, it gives CASKNAWTQETQYF.

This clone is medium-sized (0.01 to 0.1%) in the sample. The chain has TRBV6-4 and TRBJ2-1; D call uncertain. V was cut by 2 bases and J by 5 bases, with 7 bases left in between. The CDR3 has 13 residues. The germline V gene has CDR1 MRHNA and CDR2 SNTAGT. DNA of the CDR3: TGTGCCAGCAGTGACGGCCAGAACAATGAGCAGTTCTTC. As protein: CASSDGQNNEQFF.

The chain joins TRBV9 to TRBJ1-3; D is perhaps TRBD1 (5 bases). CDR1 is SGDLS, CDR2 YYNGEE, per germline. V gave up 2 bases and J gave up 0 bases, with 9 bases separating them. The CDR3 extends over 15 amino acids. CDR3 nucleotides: TGTGCCAGCAGCGTCGGGGGGAACTCTGGAAACACCATATATTTT. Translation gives CASSVGGNSGNTIYF.